A selection of T cell receptor beta chains follows, all from one sample in a study of T-cell memory formation after mild COVID-19. Using its own MiXCR run on the 5' RACE reads, TCRdb lists one record per CDR3 protein. The data show a few hundred thousand distinct CDR3 sequences, approximately 15% seen once. Sequenced material: PBMCs or a T cell subset sorted from them (not recorded which). These receptors originate from a man aged 18 to 30 who had mild COVID-19 (a few samples of this study predate the infection). Cell type and time point are not known. The CDR3 runs from the conserved cysteine through the conserved F or W. Each record gives: CDR3 DNA, CDR3 protein, D gene, clone size, V gene, J gene. A D gene is named only where the DNA matches it firmly. Size values are once, few and many counts, or a class for expanded clones, and some rows have none.

CDR3 DNA: TGTGCCAGCAGCCCGGACGGGGACACTGAAGCTTTCTTT; CDR3 protein: CASSPDGDTEAFF; D gene: NA; clone size: NA; V gene: TRBV5-5; J gene: TRBJ1-1
CDR3 DNA: TGCAGTGCTATTGGCGGCAGGGGGGTTTTCAATGAGCAGTTCTTC; CDR3 protein: CSAIGGRGVFNEQFF; D gene: NA; clone size: few; V gene: TRBV20-1; J gene: TRBJ2-1
CDR3 DNA: TGCAGTGCTCCCCTTGCGGCAGGGGGTCAGGATGAGCAGTTCTTC; CDR3 protein: CSAPLAAGGQDEQFF; D gene: TRBD1; clone size: NA; V gene: TRBV20-1; J gene: TRBJ2-1
CDR3 DNA: TGTGCCAGCAGCCAAATTACCCCAGATACGCAGTATTTT; CDR3 protein: CASSQITPDTQYF; D gene: NA; clone size: NA; V gene: TRBV3-1; J gene: TRBJ2-3
CDR3 DNA: TGCAGTGCTAGAGGATTTTCGGTAGAGACCCAGTACTTC; CDR3 protein: CSARGFSVETQYF; D gene: NA; clone size: few; V gene: TRBV20-1; J gene: TRBJ2-5
CDR3 DNA: TGCAGTGCCAGCTTTCTGGGGGTCACCGGGGAGCTGTTTTTT; CDR3 protein: CSASFLGVTGELFF; D gene: NA; clone size: few; V gene: TRBV20-1; J gene: TRBJ2-2
CDR3 DNA: TGCGCCAGCAGCCAAGAAGAATTAGCGGGAGCCTCCTACGAGCAGTACTTC; CDR3 protein: CASSQEELAGASYEQYF; D gene: TRBD2; clone size: few; V gene: TRBV4-3; J gene: TRBJ2-7
CDR3 DNA: TGCGCCAGCGCCCCGGGACACCAATCTGGAAACACCATATATTTT; CDR3 protein: CASAPGHQSGNTIYF; D gene: NA; clone size: NA; V gene: TRBV5-1; J gene: TRBJ1-3
CDR3 DNA: TGCAGTGCGCCAACCCTAGCGGGAGCCGGCAATGAGCAGTTCTTC; CDR3 protein: CSAPTLAGAGNEQFF; D gene: TRBD2; clone size: NA; V gene: TRBV20-1; J gene: TRBJ2-1
CDR3 DNA: TGTGCCAGCAGTTTCCGGGGGGCCTACGAGCAGTACTTC; CDR3 protein: CASSFRGAYEQYF; D gene: TRBD2; clone size: NA; V gene: TRBV12-3/TRBV12-4; J gene: TRBJ2-7
CDR3 DNA: TGCAGCGTTGAGATAGGCAGGGAAGAGACCCAGTACTTC; CDR3 protein: CSVEIGREETQYF; D gene: NA; clone size: NA; V gene: TRBV29-1; J gene: TRBJ2-5
CDR3 DNA: TGTGCCAGCATCTCCATGGGACAGGGCCAAAGTGGCTATGGCTACACCTTC; CDR3 protein: CASISMGQGQSGYGYTF; D gene: TRBD1; clone size: NA; V gene: TRBV6-2/TRBV6-3; J gene: TRBJ1-2
CDR3 DNA: TGTGCCAGCAGGCCCGACTCAGGTCCCAGCAATCAGCCCCAGCATTTT; CDR3 protein: CASRPDSGPSNQPQHF; D gene: NA; clone size: few; V gene: TRBV6-2/TRBV6-3; J gene: TRBJ1-5